A single sample gave rise to the 26 T cell receptor beta chains below, sequenced in a study of shared clonotypes between healthy human individuals. The naive CD8 population came from CD45RO-negative cells selected for CCR7, without terminally differentiated effector memory CD45RA+ cells. Data came from immunoSEQ multiplex PCR; TCRdb stores just in-frame clones and leaves some out. The data show about 820,000 clones, with almost 95% seen just once and around 24% held by the top ten. The sample taken for sequencing was naive CD8+ T cells sorted from blood. Every receptor here comes from a man aged 30-40 years in good health.

V gene TRBV29-1 combines with J gene TRBJ2-3; 12 nucleotides agree with TRBD2. This CDR3 spans 16 amino acids. The V gene's germline CDR1 is SQVTM and CDR2 ANQGSEA. Trimming at V came to 1 base and at J to 6 bases, leaving 8 bases not matched to a gene. CDR3 residues: CSVEVTSGSIWDTQYF. The CDR3 region has the DNA TGCAGCGTTGAAGTGACTAGCGGGAGTATATGGGATACGCAGTATTTT.

V and J are TRBV4-1 and TRBJ2-7; unclear D gene. With 2 bases removed from V and 5 bases from J, the gap between germline ends came to 19 bases. Germline CDR1 and CDR2: MGHRA and YSYEKL. This CDR3 spans 16 amino acids. The CDR3 spells CASSQRPPLAADEQYF. CDR3 bases: TGCGCCAGCAGCCAAAGGCCCCCATTGGCAGCCGACGAGCAGTACTTC.

This clone was recorded once. The chain is built from TRBV7-8 and TRBJ2-7; 8 bases are a match to TRBD1. CDR1 is SGHVS and CDR2 is FQNEAQ in the germline V gene. Trimming cost V 1 base and J 1 base; bases outside gene matches: 0. This CDR3 has 14 residues. The CDR3 loop is CASSLDRGSYEQYF. The CDR3 DNA reads as TGTGCCAGCAGCTTAGACAGGGGGTCCTACGAGCAGTACTTC.

The chain links TRBV7-2 to TRBJ2-1; 12 bases agree with TRBD2. The junction had 15 bases not matched to a gene; V was cut back by 0 bases and J by 0 bases. The CDR3 is 22 amino acids. The V gene's germline CDR1 is SGHTA and CDR2 FQGNSA. In DNA form, the CDR3 reads TGTGCCAGCAGCTTAGCGCAATATCCGTCAACTAGCGGGAGGAGCTCCTACAATGAGCAGTTCTTC. This translates into CASSLAQYPSTSGRSSYNEQFF.

The rearrangement links TRBV4-1 to TRBJ2-7; D remains ambiguous. The germline V gene encodes CDR1 MGHRA and CDR2 YSYEKL. Trimming took 3 bases from V and 2 from J, leaving 11 bases between them. The CDR3 runs 14 residues. The CDR3 nucleotides are TGCGCCAGCAGCCACATACTCGTTCCCTACGAGCAGTACTTC. Its translation: CASSHILVPYEQYF.

The chain employs TRBV19 and TRBJ2-1; a weak D match, TRBD1 (6 bases). Per germline, CDR1 LNHDA and CDR2 SQIVND (reference sequence). Trimming cost V 7 bases and J 6 bases, with 16 bases left between them. The CDR3 has 14 amino acids. The CDR3 coding sequence is TGTGCCAGTAACGAGGGGGTGTCGGGCAATGAGCAGTTCTTC. As protein: CASNEGVSGNEQFF.

The chain carries TRBV6-1 and TRBJ1-2, with unresolved D. V was shortened by 10 bases and J by 3 bases, with 12 bases between the two germline ends. Germline loops: CDR1 MNHNS, CDR2 SASEGT. The CDR3 consists of 12 residues. CDR3 DNA: TGTGCCACCCTACGGGAGTACTATGGCTACACCTTC. Its protein is CATLREYYGYTF.

The chain recombines TRBV2 with TRBJ2-7; D tentatively fits TRBD1 or TRBD2 (5 bases each). The CDR3 extends over 13 amino acids. Germline V gene lookup returns CDR1 SNHLY and CDR2 FYNNEI. The ends were cut back, 10 bases at V and 9 bases at J, with 22 bases in the middle. CDR3 bases: TGTGCCACCGAGCTTCCGGGGCCCGCGGGGCAGTACTTC. Translation: CATELPGPAGQYF.

This CDR3 reads CATCPRPSGITGELFF. In DNA, the CDR3 is TGTGCCACGTGTCCGAGGCCTAGCGGGATCACCGGGGAGCTGTTTTTT. This chain uses TRBV27 with TRBJ2-2; 9 positions match TRBD2. CDR1 is MNHEY, CDR2 SMNVEV, per germline (reference sequence). The CDR3 runs 16 residues. The V gene end was trimmed by 10 bases and the J gene end by 4 bases; junction bases not matched to a gene: 13.

V usage is TRBV5-1 and J usage is TRBJ2-3, with 9 bases identical to TRBD2. CDR1 SGHRS and CDR2 YFSETQ come from the germline V gene. J gave up 4 bases and V 4 bases, and 10 bases lay outside the gene matches. This CDR3 has 16 amino acids. CDR3 in amino acids: CASSNQGLAGSDTQYF. In DNA, the CDR3 is TGCGCCAGCAGCAACCAGGGACTAGCCGGGTCAGATACGCAGTATTTT.

The chain uses TRBV11-2 and TRBJ1-1; unclear D gene. The CDR3 covers 13 residues. Germline values: CDR1 SGHAT, CDR2 FQNNGV. V shed 1 base and J shed 6 bases, with 9 bases lying between them. The CDR3 region is CASSLVSRAEAFF. The CDR3 nucleotides are TGTGCCAGCAGCTTAGTGAGTCGAGCTGAAGCTTTCTTT.

The genes are TRBV6-6 and TRBJ2-7; 10 nucleotides align to TRBD1. CDR3 length: 15 residues. J was trimmed by 7 bases and V by 2 bases; bases with no gene match: 8. Germline V lookup: CDR1 MNHNY, CDR2 SVGAGI (reference sequence). DNA of the CDR3: TGTGCCAGCAGTTACACCTGGGACAGGGGCTGGGAGCAGTACTTC. As protein: CASSYTWDRGWEQYF.

V is TRBV9 and J is TRBJ2-2; perhaps D is TRBD1 or TRBD2 (6 bases each). V was pared by 5 bases and J by 4 bases, with 18 bases between. The CDR3 consists of 16 residues. CDR1 and CDR2 (germline): SGDLS, YYNGEE. The CDR3: CASSLEGGPGTGELFF. The DNA for the CDR3 is TGTGCCAGCAGTTTAGAGGGGGGCCCCGGCACCGGGGAGCTGTTTTTT.

Written as DNA, the CDR3 is TGTGCCAGTTCTCTAACCCCCTACGAGCAGTACTTC. This codes for CASSLTPYEQYF. This rearrangement joins TRBV19 to TRBJ2-7; D is uncertain. The CDR3 is made up of 12 amino acids. Trimming took off 8 bases at V and 2 bases at J, with 10 bases between the two ends. Germline V gene data show CDR1 as LNHDA and CDR2 as SQIVND (reference sequence). Combining the CDR3 with reference TRBV19 and TRBJ2-7 gives the whole variable domain DGGITQSPKYLFRKEGQNVTLSCEQNLNHDAMYWYRQDPGQGLRLIYYSQIVNDFQKGDIAEGYSVSREKKESFPLTVTSAQKNPTAFYLCASSLTPYEQYFGPGTRLTVT.

The DNA of the CDR3 is TGTGCCAGCAGCTTGGAAGGCTATGGCTACACCTTC. Residues: CASSLEGYGYTF. This chain uses TRBV5-4 with TRBJ1-2; the D is unclear. In germline, CDR1 is SGHNT, CDR2 YYREEE (reference sequence). This CDR3 comprises 12 residues. Trimming removed 0 bases at V and 4 bases at J, with 4 bases between.

The chain joins TRBV6-1 to TRBJ2-1, with unresolved D. Germline V lookup: CDR1 MNHNS, CDR2 SASEGT. V was pared by 1 base and J by 9 bases, with 7 bases between. This CDR3 has 12 amino acids. The CDR3 bases are TGTGCCAGCAGTGAAGGGCACGGTGAGCAGTTCTTC. It is translated as CASSEGHGEQFF.

This chain links TRBV28 with TRBJ2-7; 12 bases fit TRBD2. Trimming removed 5 bases from V and 3 bases from J; junction bases left unmatched: 5. Germline V gives CDR1 MDHEN, CDR2 SYDVKM. The CDR3 spans 15 residues. In DNA, the CDR3 is TGTGCCAGCAGTCCACGGACTAGCGGGGACTACGAGCAGTACTTC. Translation gives CASSPRTSGDYEQYF.

Comments on this clone: At one of its ends the junction is not consistent with the germline gene, which may arise from a read error. The rearrangement links TRBV7-6 to TRBJ2-7, with D unresolved. The germline gives CDR1 SGHVS, CDR2 FNYEAQ. This CDR3 contains 12 residues. CDR3: CASSFEGFHLNF. The CDR3 region has the DNA TGTGCCAGCAGCTTCGAAGGGTTCCATCTTAACTTC.

This clone has only one observation. The genes are TRBV5-4 and TRBJ2-1; 14 nucleotides agree with TRBD2. Germline CDR1 SGHNT, CDR2 YYREEE (reference sequence). This CDR3 comprises 18 residues. The V gene end was trimmed by 2 bases and the J gene end by 10 bases; junction bases not matched to a gene: 14. This chain's CDR3 is CASSFELREGLAGEEQFF. Written as DNA, the CDR3 is TGTGCCAGCAGCTTCGAATTAAGGGAGGGACTAGCGGGAGAGGAGCAGTTCTTC.

The chain joins TRBV28 to TRBJ2-7, with 10 bases matching TRBD1. V dropped 8 bases and J dropped 5; count of bases not matched to a gene: 12. This CDR3 comprises 15 residues. Looked up from germline, CDR1 is MDHEN and CDR2 is SYDVKM. The CDR3 nucleotides are TGTGCCAGCGAGGGACCCGGGACAGGGGCCGACGAGCAGTACTTC. Its translation: CASEGPGTGADEQYF.

The V call is TRBV7-6, the J call TRBJ2-1; a weak D match, TRBD2 (6 bases). The CDR3 sequence is 13 residues long. Looked up from germline, CDR1 is SGHVS and CDR2 is FNYEAQ. V was shortened by 8 bases and J by 10 bases, with 18 bases between the two germline ends. CDR3 loop: CASGSRDSEEQFF. The DNA of the CDR3 is TGTGCCAGCGGTTCCCGGGACTCTGAGGAGCAGTTCTTC. Together with reference TRBV7-6 and TRBJ2-1, the CDR3 gives the full variable domain: GAGVSQSPRYKVTKRGQDVALRCDPISGHVSLYWYRQALGQGPEFLTYFNYEAQQDKSGLPNDRFSAERPEGSISTLTIQRTEQRDSAMYRCASGSRDSEEQFFGPGTRLTVL.

The V gene is TRBV27, the J gene TRBJ2-4; 9 bases map to TRBD1. V shed 4 bases and J 8 bases; nucleotides not matched to a gene: 15. CDR3 length: 17 amino acids. CDR1 and CDR2 (germline): MNHEY, SMNVEV (reference sequence). CDR3 sequence (DNA): TGTGCCAGCAGTTCACTAAAAACCGGGACAGGGAGTGACATTCAGTACTTC. Amino acid sequence: CASSSLKTGTGSDIQYF.

The CDR3 nucleotides are TGTGCCAGTAGCATGAGGGCGGGAGGGGACGAGCAGTACTTC. Protein sequence: CASSMRAGGDEQYF. The chain couples TRBV19 to TRBJ2-7; TRBD2 agrees at 9 bases. CDR1 LNHDA and CDR2 SQIVND come from the germline V gene (reference sequence). Unmatched junction bases numbered 8, after V lost 6 bases and J lost 5 bases. The CDR3 has 14 amino acids.

The V call is TRBV4-2, the J call TRBJ1-1; the D gene is possibly TRBD1 (6 bases). The germline V gene encodes CDR1 LGHNA and CDR2 YNFKEQ. V dropped 1 base and J dropped 7 bases, with 10 bases sitting between them. The CDR3 has 13 amino acids. The DNA for the CDR3 is TGTGCCAGCAGCCAAGGGGGGCGACGTGAAGCTTTCTTT. This gives the protein CASSQGGRREAFF.

J is TRBJ2-7 and V is TRBV7-9, with 10 bases lining up with TRBD2. V dropped 5 bases and J dropped 2; count of bases not matched to a gene: 18. The CDR3 extends over 19 amino acids. Germline V gene lookup returns CDR1 SEHNR and CDR2 FQNEAQ (reference sequence). CDR3: CASSLTDGFTSGTTYEQYF. CDR3 coding DNA: TGTGCCAGCAGCCTTACCGATGGGTTCACTAGCGGGACGACCTACGAGCAGTACTTC.

This rearrangement joins TRBV10-1 to TRBJ2-1; 7 bases line up with TRBD1. V lost 5 bases and J lost 8; bases outside the gene matches: 15. This CDR3 has 16 residues. Germline V gene sequence: CDR1 WNHNN, CDR2 SYGVQD (reference sequence). The CDR3 is CASSRSQGTPDDEQFF. In nucleotides, the CDR3 is TGCGCCAGCAGTCGATCACAGGGGACCCCAGACGATGAGCAGTTCTTC.